This T cell receptor (beta chain) was found in a study of CD8 T cells in ankylosing spondylitis. General study points: Some of these motif variants have turned up before, in reports on reactive arthritis synovial fluid and blood.

CDR3 size: 13 residues. The ends were cut back, 2 bases at V and 12 bases at J, with 14 bases in the middle. Germline assignment: CDR1 SNHLY and CDR2 FYNNEI. TCRdb ran MiXCR on the 5' RACE reads and lists one entry per CDR3 protein. The table shows 130,000 to 150,000 distinct CDR3 sequences, with roughly 8.3% occurring only once. This clonotype was counted a single time. Its antigen is not identified. The rearrangement uses TRBV2 and TRBJ2-1, with D possibly matching TRBD1 (7 bases). The sequencing sample was made of synovial fluid, either unsorted or a sorted T cell fraction (not recorded which). The source is a male donor with ankylosing spondylitis. The CDR3 DNA follows: TGTGCCAGCAGTGAATACTCCCAGGGGGGGCAGTTCTTC. Encoded protein: CASSEYSQGGQFF.